A selection of T cell receptor beta chains follows, all from one sample in a study of cytomegalovirus exposure and HLA in healthy donors. Sequencing used immunoSEQ multiplex PCR; TCRdb keeps in-frame clones, though not all of them. The sample holds roughly 120,000 clones, 88% seen once. The sample consisted of PBMCs. These receptors were taken from a woman younger than 35 in good health and CMV-seropositive. Each CDR3 is given with its conserved first and last residue. Each record gives: J gene, V gene, D gene, clone size, CDR3 DNA, CDR3 protein. The D gene is left open where the match is weak. The size entry is marked missing in some rows and otherwise reads once, few, many or a size class.

J: TRBJ1-1
V: TRBV30
D: TRBD1
size: NA
DNA: TGTGCCTGGAGTGCCCTCGACAGGGAGAACACTGAAGCTTTCTTT
CDR3: CAWSALDRENTEAFF

J: TRBJ1-1
V: TRBV9
D: TRBD1
size: NA
DNA: TGTGCCAGCAGCGTAGGACAGGGGCAAGAAGCTTTCTTT
CDR3: CASSVGQGQEAFF

J: TRBJ1-2
V: TRBV4-1
D: TRBD1
size: NA
DNA: TGCGCCAGCAGCTCCCGGACAGGGGCCTATGGCTACACCTTC
CDR3: CASSSRTGAYGYTF

J: TRBJ2-3
V: TRBV7-2
D: NA
size: NA
DNA: TGTGCCAGCAGCTTTACCGGTTCTAGCACAGATACGCAGTATTTT
CDR3: CASSFTGSSTDTQYF

J: TRBJ1-5
V: TRBV19
D: TRBD1
size: NA
DNA: TGTGCCAGTAGTATGGGGCAGGGGGGACAGCCCCAGCATTTT
CDR3: CASSMGQGGQPQHF

J: TRBJ1-2
V: TRBV4-3
D: NA
size: NA
DNA: TGCGCCAGCAGCCAAGATCCGCAGGGCGGAGCCTTCTATGGCTACACCTTC
CDR3: CASSQDPQGGAFYGYTF

J: TRBJ2-3
V: TRBV2
D: NA
size: NA
DNA: TGTGCCAGCAGTGAAGGGACAGCAAGCACAGATACGCAGTATTTT
CDR3: CASSEGTASTDTQYF

J: TRBJ1-4
V: TRBV6-1
D: TRBD1
size: NA
DNA: TGTGCCAGCAGTCGGGTCCCAGGGGGCGGCGAAAAACTGTTTTTT
CDR3: CASSRVPGGGEKLFF

J: TRBJ1-6
V: TRBV5-6
D: TRBD1
size: NA
DNA: TGTGCCAGCAGCTTCACCAGGGGGCCGTCACCCCTCCACTTT
CDR3: CASSFTRGPSPLHF

J: TRBJ2-5
V: TRBV15
D: TRBD1
size: once
DNA: TGTGCCACCAGCAGGACCTGGGACCCCAGGGGGAATGAGACCCAGTACTTC
CDR3: CATSRTWDPRGNETQYF

J: TRBJ1-5
V: TRBV30
D: NA
size: NA
DNA: TGTGCCTGGACCGCATCGGGGTTAAGCAATCAGCCCCAGCATTTT
CDR3: CAWTASGLSNQPQHF

J: TRBJ2-2
V: TRBV11-3
D: NA
size: NA
DNA: TGTGCCAGCAGCTTCCTGAACACCGGGGAGCTGTTTTTT
CDR3: CASSFLNTGELFF

J: TRBJ2-7
V: TRBV9
D: TRBD2
size: NA
DNA: TGTGCCAGCAGCGTAAGCCCCGGGACTAGCGGCGGAGTGACCCACGAGCAGTACTTC
CDR3: CASSVSPGTSGGVTHEQYF

J: TRBJ1-1
V: TRBV7-2
D: TRBD1
size: NA
DNA: TGTGCCAGCACCCCCGGAGGGGGCGCGTTATCTGAAGCTTTCTTT
CDR3: CASTPGGGALSEAFF

J: TRBJ2-3
V: TRBV2
D: NA
size: NA
DNA: TGTGCCAGCAGTGAGGGACTGAGCACAGATACGCAGTATTTT
CDR3: CASSEGLSTDTQYF

J: TRBJ2-7
V: TRBV14
D: NA
size: NA
DNA: TGTGCCAGCAGCCAAGGATGGAGTCAGGGTGTCCACGAGCAGTACTTC
CDR3: CASSQGWSQGVHEQYF

J: TRBJ2-5
V: TRBV6-6
D: TRBD2
size: NA
DNA: TGTGCCAGCAGCGGTCTAGCGGACCGGTACCAAGAGACCCAGTACTTC
CDR3: CASSGLADRYQETQYF

J: TRBJ2-7
V: TRBV30
D: NA
size: once
DNA: TGTGCCTGGAGTGTCTTGGACAGACTCTACGAGCAGTACTTC
CDR3: CAWSVLDRLYEQYF

J: TRBJ1-5
V: TRBV5-5
D: TRBD1
size: NA
DNA: TGTGCCAGCAGCGGCGGGACAGGGGACAATCAGCCCCAGCATTTT
CDR3: CASSGGTGDNQPQHF

J: TRBJ2-2
V: TRBV25-1
D: NA
size: NA
DNA: TGTGCCAGCGGACTCCTCGCGAACACCGGGGAGCTGTTTTTT
CDR3: CASGLLANTGELFF